The rows below give T cell receptor beta chains drawn from one sample of a study of vaccination effects on CD4 cells after COVID-19. These TCRs' antigens remain unknown. The repertoire was sequenced with immunoSEQ multiplex PCR; TCRdb's copy has only in-frame clones and lacks some. The sample has roughly 24,000 clones; roughly three quarters are singletons. The sample consisted of CD4+ T cells from PBMCs cultured with SARS-CoV-2 spike peptides, taken before COVID-19 vaccination. The receptors originated from a human donor who had a prior SARS-CoV-2 infection. Each CDR3 is given with its conserved first and last residue. A D gene is named only where the DNA matches it firmly. Where a row states a size, it is once, few, many or the class of an expanded clone; other rows omit it.

abundance	d_gene	j_gene	v_gene	CDR3aa	CDR3nt
few	.	TRBJ1-5	TRBV6-5	CASRPRTGPQHF	TGTGCCAGCAGACCCCGGACGGGGCCCCAGCATTTT
.	TRBD1	TRBJ2-7	TRBV7-8	CASSAPGQGIHEQYF	TGTGCCAGCAGCGCGCCGGGACAGGGGATCCACGAGCAGTACTTC
.	.	TRBJ2-5	TRBV11-2	CASSLGYQETQYF	TGTGCCAGCAGCTTAGGGTACCAAGAGACCCAGTACTTC
.	TRBD1	TRBJ2-2	TRBV14	CASSRPARDSSNTGELFF	TGTGCCAGCAGCCGACCAGCTAGGGACAGTTCGAACACCGGGGAGCTGTTTTTT
.	TRBD1	TRBJ1-1	TRBV18	CASSPDRSTNEAFF	TGTGCCAGCTCTCCGGACAGGTCTACCAATGAAGCTTTCTTT
once	.	TRBJ1-1	TRBV5-1	CASRAGSGSTEAFF	TGCGCCAGCAGGGCAGGGAGTGGTAGCACTGAAGCTTTCTTT
.	.	TRBJ1-2	TRBV30	CAWTLGGYYGYTF	TGTGCCTGGACCCTGGGGGGTTACTATGGCTACACCTTC
.	TRBD1	TRBJ1-4	TRBV3-1/TRBV3-2	CASRRQGFEKLFF	TGTGCCAGCAGAAGACAGGGCTTTGAAAAACTGTTTTTT
many	.	TRBJ1-1	TRBV7-7	CASSQQAGTEAFF	TGTGCTAGCAGCCAACAGGCCGGGACTGAAGCTTTCTTT
.	.	TRBJ2-2	TRBV10-3	CAISELQGSGTGELFF	TGTGCCATCAGTGAATTACAGGGTAGTGGGACCGGGGAGCTGTTTTTT
few	TRBD2	TRBJ2-7	TRBV12-5	CASGSPSRREVYEQYF	TGTGCTAGTGGTTCCCCCTCGAGGCGGGAGGTCTACGAGCAGTACTTC
.	.	TRBJ1-2	TRBV19	CASRTRGPLHGYTF	TGTGCCAGTAGAACCCGGGGGCCCTTACATGGCTACACCTTC
once	TRBD2	TRBJ2-3	TRBV19	CASSIFSGGTDTQYF	TGTGCCAGTAGTATTTTCAGCGGGGGGACAGATACGCAGTATTTT
.	TRBD2	TRBJ2-3	TRBV30	CAWSRSGRVGDTQYF	TGTGCCTGGAGTCGGAGCGGGAGAGTAGGTGATACGCAGTATTTT
.	TRBD1	TRBJ2-3	TRBV7-9	CASSNRTGRSSTDTQYF	TGTGCCAGCAGCAACAGGACAGGGCGTTCATCCACAGATACGCAGTATTTT
few	.	TRBJ1-6	TRBV2	CASIFDSSYNSPLHF	TGTGCCAGCATCTTTGATAGCTCCTATAATTCACCCCTCCACTTT
.	.	TRBJ2-1	TRBV4-3	CASSQEGAGGYNEQFF	TGCGCCAGCAGCCAAGAAGGCGCCGGGGGCTACAATGAGCAGTTCTTC
.	TRBD2	TRBJ2-4	TRBV19	CASPLAGATVAKNIQYF	TGTGCCAGTCCACTAGCGGGAGCCACGGTAGCCAAAAACATTCAGTACTTC
.	.	TRBJ1-2	TRBV6-6	CASRKEGYGYTF	TGTGCCAGCAGGAAAGAGGGTTATGGCTACACCTTC
few	.	TRBJ1-1	TRBV6-2/TRBV6-3	CASSTDRGNTEAFF	TGTGCCAGCAGTACCGACCGTGGGAACACTGAAGCTTTCTTT
.	TRBD1	TRBJ2-2	TRBV6-5	CASRSDRVRAGELFF	TGTGCCAGCAGGAGCGACAGGGTTAGGGCCGGGGAGCTGTTTTTT
few	TRBD1	TRBJ1-1	TRBV4-1	CASSQIDFWRGRDSRMNTEAFF	TGCGCCAGCAGCCAAATTGATTTCTGGAGGGGACGGGACAGTAGGATGAACACTGAAGCTTTCTTT
.	.	TRBJ1-3	TRBV30	CAWSWGGNTIYF	TGTGCCTGGAGCTGGGGAGGAAACACCATATATTTT
.	TRBD2	TRBJ2-5	TRBV5-1	CASSFSGGAETQYF	TGCGCCAGCAGCTTTAGCGGGGGGGCGGAGACCCAGTACTTC
medium-sized	.	TRBJ2-3	TRBV6-2/TRBV6-3	CASTPHGPGRTDTQYF	TGTGCCAGCACCCCCCATGGACCGGGCCGCACAGATACGCAGTATTTT
.	.	TRBJ2-3	TRBV18	CASSPGLDTQYF	TGTGCCAGCTCCCCGGGATTAGATACGCAGTATTTT
.	.	TRBJ2-5	TRBV2	CASTRRGQETQYF	TGTGCCAGCACTAGGCGGGGCCAAGAGACCCAGTACTTC
.	.	TRBJ1-1	TRBV4-1	CASSQESGTFFTEAFF	TGCGCCAGCAGCCAAGAAAGCGGGACATTTTTCACTGAAGCTTTCTTT
.	TRBD2	TRBJ2-5	TRBV5-1	CASSLFTGGQETQYF	TGCGCCAGCAGCTTGTTTACGGGGGGGCAAGAGACCCAGTACTTC
.	TRBD2	TRBJ2-7	TRBV13	CASSLGRASISGRIYEQYF	TGTGCCAGCAGCTTAGGAAGGGCATCGATAAGCGGGAGGATCTACGAGCAGTACTTC
.	.	TRBJ2-3	TRBV5-1	CASSFQGTDTQYF	TGCGCCAGCAGTTTTCAGGGCACAGATACGCAGTATTTT
.	TRBD2	TRBJ2-7	TRBV14	CASSWTSGYEQYF	TGTGCCAGCAGCTGGACTAGCGGATACGAGCAGTACTTC
.	.	TRBJ1-1	TRBV2	CASSEVGTAEAFF	TGTGCCAGCAGTGAGGTAGGAACAGCTGAAGCTTTCTTT
.	.	TRBJ2-3	TRBV7-2	CASSPGSIGDTQYF	TGTGCCAGCAGCCCTGGCTCGATCGGAGATACGCAGTATTTT
.	TRBD1	TRBJ2-2	TRBV2	CASSLTGVWSGELFF	TGTGCCAGCAGTCTGACAGGGGTTTGGTCCGGGGAGCTGTTTTTT
.	.	TRBJ2-6	TRBV5-1	CASRLTSGANVLTF	TGCGCCAGCAGACTGACATCCGGGGCCAACGTCCTGACTTTC
.	.	TRBJ2-7	TRBV11-2	CASSALGAYDTYEQYF	TGTGCCAGCAGCGCCCTGGGGGCCTACGATACCTACGAGCAGTACTTC
few	.	TRBJ1-1	TRBV2	CASSLGGAHTEAFF	TGTGCCAGCAGCTTAGGAGGGGCGCACACTGAAGCTTTCTTT
.	.	TRBJ2-3	TRBV12-3/TRBV12-4	CASSNRGGTQYF	TGTGCCAGCAGTAATAGGGGGGGTACGCAGTATTTT
.	TRBD1	TRBJ2-1	TRBV4-3	CASSLRPGQGREQFF	TGCGCCAGCAGCCTGAGACCGGGACAGGGCCGAGAGCAGTTCTTC
once	.	TRBJ1-5	TRBV18	CASSQQGNQPQHF	TGTGCCAGCTCACAACAGGGTAATCAGCCCCAGCATTTT
.	TRBD2	TRBJ2-5	TRBV5-1	CASSFGHGLAGAGETQYF	TGCGCCAGCAGCTTCGGTCATGGACTAGCGGGAGCTGGGGAGACCCAGTACTTC
few	.	TRBJ2-5	TRBV25-1	CASSAQTAQETQYF	TGTGCCAGCAGTGCCCAGACAGCTCAAGAGACCCAGTACTTC
.	.	TRBJ2-7	TRBV30	CAWSEWGGTGEQYF	TGTGCCTGGAGTGAATGGGGGGGTACAGGGGAGCAGTACTTC
.	TRBD2	TRBJ2-3	TRBV30	CAWIQFGRGGVDTQYF	TGTGCCTGGATTCAGTTTGGGAGGGGCGGGGTCGATACGCAGTATTTT
.	TRBD1	TRBJ2-1	TRBV18	CASSPLDRRTNEQFF	TGTGCCAGCTCACCCCTGGACAGGAGAACCAATGAGCAGTTCTTC
.	TRBD2	TRBJ2-5	TRBV11-2	CASTVVGGETQYF	TGTGCCAGCACCGTCGTGGGGGGGGAGACCCAGTACTTC
.	TRBD1	TRBJ2-1	TRBV4-2	CASSQQGARTYNEQFF	TGTGCCAGCAGCCAACAGGGGGCGCGGACCTACAATGAGCAGTTCTTC
.	.	TRBJ1-6	TRBV28	CASSLYGGHSYNSPLHF	TGTGCCAGCAGTTTATACGGGGGGCACTCCTATAATTCACCCCTCCACTTT
.	TRBD1	TRBJ1-5	TRBV27	CASSPGQLKWNQPQHF	TGTGCCAGCAGTCCGGGACAGCTAAAGTGGAATCAGCCCCAGCATTTT
.	.	TRBJ2-2	TRBV6-6	CASIRDLRNTGELFF	TGTGCCAGCATTCGGGACCTACGAAACACCGGGGAGCTGTTTTTT
few	.	TRBJ1-4	TRBV4-1	CASSQPGLGHEKLFF	TGCGCCAGCAGCCAACCGGGACTCGGGCATGAAAAACTGTTTTTT
.	TRBD2	TRBJ2-5	TRBV5-1	CASSPGGHSGSETQYF	TGCGCCAGCAGCCCGGGGGGCCATAGCGGGAGTGAGACCCAGTACTTC